One and the same sample provided the 23 T cell receptor beta chains below, sequenced in a study of shared clonotypes between healthy human individuals. Repertoires were generated with immunoSEQ multiplex PCR, while TCRdb's copy carries only in-frame clones and drops some. This table has fewer than 550,000 clones, about 75% appearing once. The sequencing input was PBMCs. These receptors all come from a middle-aged woman in good health. Some clones in this sample may be carry-over from other donors' samples.

J is TRBJ2-1 and V is TRBV7-9, with 9 bases matching TRBD2. The germline gives CDR1 SEHNR, CDR2 FQNEAQ (reference sequence). V gave up 5 bases and J gave up 15 bases; unmatched junction bases: 8. The CDR3 runs 12 residues. This chain's CDR3 is CASSLSGSILFF. Written as DNA, the CDR3 is TGTGCCAGCAGCCTTAGCGGGAGTATATTGTTCTTC.

This CDR3 reads CASSPTGGSTEAFF. CDR3 coding DNA: TGTGCCAGCAGCCCGACAGGGGGCAGCACTGAAGCTTTCTTT. V gene TRBV7-3 combines with J gene TRBJ1-1, with 10 bases aligning to TRBD1. CDR3 length: 14 residues. V dropped 5 bases and J dropped 4; count of bases not matched to a gene: 4. The germline gives CDR1 SGHTA, CDR2 FQGTGA.

The V gene is TRBV4-2, the J gene TRBJ2-1; 10 positions agree with TRBD2. J was trimmed by 8 bases and V by 5 bases; bases with no gene match: 9. There are 15 residues in the CDR3. CDR1 and CDR2 from the germline V gene are LGHNA and YNFKEQ. The CDR3 DNA reads TGTGCCAGCAGCGCACTAGCGGGGAAGGCGGATGAGCAGTTCTTC. Protein sequence: CASSALAGKADEQFF.

Here the CDR3 reads CASSLARPGLEAYNEQFF. CDR3 nucleotides: TGTGCCAGCAGCTTAGCCCGTCCGGGACTAGAGGCCTACAATGAGCAGTTCTTC. The gene calls are TRBV7-2 and TRBJ2-1; 8 bases map to TRBD2. Germline V CDR1 and CDR2: SGHTA, FQGNSA. The V gene end was trimmed by 0 bases and the J gene end by 2 bases; junction bases not matched to a gene: 9. The CDR3 runs to 18 residues.

The chain recombines TRBV28 with TRBJ1-2; the D is unclear. CDR1 and CDR2 (germline): MDHEN, SYDVKM. V lost 4 bases and J 5 bases, leaving 14 bases between the germline ends. This CDR3 has 14 amino acids. CDR3 in amino acids: CASSYPPPGYGYTF. For the CDR3, the DNA is TGTGCCAGCAGTTATCCCCCACCGGGGTATGGCTACACCTTC.

The rearrangement uses TRBV5-4 and TRBJ1-2, with 12 bases that match TRBD1. This CDR3 contains 15 residues. With 4 bases clipped from V and 5 bases from J, the junction kept 6 bases outside the gene matches. CDR1 and CDR2 (germline): SGHNT, YYREEE (reference sequence). The CDR3 reads CASSVPGQGAYGYTF. CDR3 coding DNA: TGTGCCAGCAGCGTACCGGGACAGGGGGCTTATGGCTACACCTTC.

This chain connects TRBV27 to TRBJ2-3; D possibly uses TRBD1 or TRBD2 (5 bases each). The V end was cut by 7 bases, the J end by 1 base, with 15 bases between. CDR1 and CDR2 from the germline V gene are MNHEY and SMNVEV (reference sequence). The CDR3 has 15 amino acids. The CDR3 nucleotides read TGTGCCAGCAAGTACGTCTGGGACCGCACAGATACGCAGTATTTT. It translates to CASKYVWDRTDTQYF.

The chain has TRBV28 and TRBJ1-5, with 8 bases lining up with TRBD1. With V trimmed by 5 bases and J by 7 bases, 10 bases remained unmatched. The CDR3 is 15 residues long. Germline V gene data show CDR1 as MDHEN and CDR2 as SYDVKM. CDR3 nucleotides: TGTGCCAGCAGTCTCCCGACAGGGGTATCCCAGCCCCAGCATTTT. It yields the protein CASSLPTGVSQPQHF.

V and J are TRBV7-2 and TRBJ1-2; TRBD1 aligns across 9 bases. The ends lost 5 bases at V and 8 bases at J; junction bases unmatched: 12. The germline gives CDR1 SGHTA, CDR2 FQGNSA. The CDR3 is 15 amino acids. DNA of the CDR3: TGTGCCAGCAGCCAAACTACAGGGGGCCAGGGAGGCTACACCTTC. Protein product: CASSQTTGGQGGYTF.

The chain is built from TRBV5-1 and TRBJ2-1, with TRBD2 identical over 7 bases. After removal of 1 base from V and 5 bases from J, the junction contained 6 bases not matched to a gene. CDR3 size: 15 residues. Germline-derived CDR1 and CDR2 are SGHRS and YFSETQ. The CDR3 DNA follows: TGCGCCAGCAGCTTGAGGGCTAGCGGAAACAATGAGCAGTTCTTC. This sequence encodes CASSLRASGNNEQFF.

This clone was seen just once. The chain is built from TRBV9 and TRBJ2-3; D is ambiguous. This CDR3 comprises 13 residues. Trimming pared 0 bases from V and 5 bases from J, leaving 7 bases between. Germline loops: CDR1 SGDLS, CDR2 YYNGEE. CDR3 residues: CASSVATRDTQYF. The CDR3 nucleotides read TGTGCCAGCAGCGTAGCTACGAGAGATACGCAGTATTTT.

This clone was counted ten times or more. The chain has TRBV7-8 and TRBJ2-2; 11 bases match TRBD2. CDR1 and CDR2 (germline): SGHVS, FQNEAQ. V lost 5 bases to trimming and J lost 9 bases; unmatched junction nucleotides: 8. This CDR3 region has 15 residues. CDR3 amino acids: CASSAGGLAAWELFF. CDR3 sequence (DNA): TGTGCCAGCAGCGCCGGGGGACTAGCGGCTTGGGAGCTGTTTTTT.

The CDR3: CASSPQGGTDTQYF. The CDR3, as DNA: TGTGCCAGCAGCCCCCAAGGGGGCACAGATACGCAGTATTTT. The chain uses TRBV7-9 and TRBJ2-3, with TRBD1 as a possible D gene (5 bases). Germline V gene data show CDR1 as SEHNR and CDR2 as FQNEAQ (reference sequence). The CDR3 has 14 residues. V lost 5 bases to trimming and J lost 1 base, with 10 bases between them.

The chain couples TRBV7-9 to TRBJ2-7; perhaps TRBD1 as D (5 bases). V was pared by 5 bases and J by 2 bases, with 13 bases between. Germline assignment: CDR1 SEHNR and CDR2 FQNEAQ (reference sequence). CDR3 length equals 14 residues. CDR3 sequence: CASSTQTETYEQYF. The CDR3 nucleotides read TGTGCCAGCAGCACCCAGACAGAAACCTACGAGCAGTACTTC.

The genes are TRBV27 and TRBJ1-1; D is possibly TRBD1 (6 bases). The CDR3 sequence is 12 residues long. Germline-derived CDR1 and CDR2 are MNHEY and SMNVEV (reference sequence). Trimming took off 1 base at V and 12 bases at J, with 12 bases between the two ends. CDR3 sequence: CASSLLRGPTFF. CDR3 nucleotides: TGTGCCAGCAGTTTATTACGGGGGCCAACTTTCTTT.

The CDR3 loop is CASSIMGGRNTEAFF. CDR3 DNA: TGTGCCAGTAGTATAATGGGGGGAAGGAACACTGAAGCTTTCTTT. The rearrangement joins TRBV19 to TRBJ1-1; D is perhaps TRBD1 (5 bases). From germline, CDR1 is LNHDA and CDR2 SQIVND (reference sequence). This CDR3 spans 15 amino acids. V lost 2 bases and J lost 1, with 11 bases in between.

This clone came up once. This chain links TRBV7-2 with TRBJ2-5, with a possible D match to TRBD1 (5 bases). CDR3 length equals 15 residues. Trimming cost V 5 bases and J 4 bases, with 17 bases left between them. The V gene's germline CDR1 is SGHTA and CDR2 FQGNSA. The CDR3: CASSPDSFPSETQYF. The CDR3 DNA follows: TGTGCCAGCAGCCCCGACAGTTTCCCCTCAGAGACCCAGTACTTC.

CDR3 residues: CAWSPGGEKLFF. CDR3 bases: TGTGCCTGGAGTCCAGGTGGGGAAAAACTGTTTTTT. The chain joins TRBV30 to TRBJ1-4; no reliable D call. Trimming removed 2 bases from V and 8 bases from J, with 9 bases in between. Germline V CDR1 and CDR2: GTSNPN, SVGIG (reference sequence). The CDR3 is made up of 12 amino acids. The full variable domain, its missing parts supplied by reference TRBV30 and TRBJ1-4, is SQTIHQWPATLVQPVGSPLSLECTVEGTSNPNLYWYRQAAGRGLQLLFYSVGIGQISSEVPQNLSASRPQDRQFILSSKKLLLSDSGFYLCAWSPGGEKLFFGSGTQLSVL.

This chain uses TRBV4-3 with TRBJ2-7; TRBD1 or TRBD2 may be the D gene (6 bases each). The CDR3 is made up of 15 amino acids. V was cut by 4 bases and J by 9 bases, with 22 bases left in between. Looked up from germline, CDR1 is LGHNA and CDR2 is YSLEER. As DNA, the CDR3 is TGCGCCAGCAGCCCCCGAGTGGGGGGCATGGGGGTGCAGTACTTC. This translates into CASSPRVGGMGVQYF.

This clone is a singleton in its sample. CDR3 bases: TGTGCCAGCAGCGTACAGGGGCACACAGATACGCAGTATTTT. Residues: CASSVQGHTDTQYF. The chain combines TRBV9 with TRBJ2-3, with a tentative D call TRBD1 (6 bases). The CDR3 covers 14 residues. The germline gives CDR1 SGDLS, CDR2 YYNGEE. V lost 1 base and J lost 2, with 8 bases in between.

This chain links TRBV5-4 with TRBJ1-1; TRBD1 is a possible D gene (5 bases). Germline loops: CDR1 SGHNT, CDR2 YYREEE (reference sequence). The CDR3 is 15 amino acids. V lost 3 bases to trimming and J lost 3 bases, with 15 bases between them. The CDR3, as DNA: TGTGCCAGCAGCTCCCGGACCCTGGGGGACACTGAAGCTTTCTTT. Translated: CASSSRTLGDTEAFF.

V and J are TRBV2 and TRBJ1-2, with D possibly TRBD1 on 5 matching bases. CDR1 SNHLY and CDR2 FYNNEI come from the germline V gene. There are 14 residues in the CDR3. V shed 3 bases and J shed 0 bases, with 8 bases lying between them. CDR3 residues: CASSDWGTNYGYTF. The DNA for the CDR3 is TGTGCCAGCAGTGACTGGGGCACTAACTATGGCTACACCTTC.

CDR3 DNA: TGTGCCTGGAGTGCGGTGGAGACCCAGTACTTC. This encodes CAWSAVETQYF. The genes are TRBV30 and TRBJ2-5; no definite D call. V was trimmed by 1 base and J by 5 bases, leaving 5 bases between them. Per the germline V gene, CDR1 is GTSNPN and CDR2 is SVGIG (reference sequence). This CDR3 is 11 amino acids long.